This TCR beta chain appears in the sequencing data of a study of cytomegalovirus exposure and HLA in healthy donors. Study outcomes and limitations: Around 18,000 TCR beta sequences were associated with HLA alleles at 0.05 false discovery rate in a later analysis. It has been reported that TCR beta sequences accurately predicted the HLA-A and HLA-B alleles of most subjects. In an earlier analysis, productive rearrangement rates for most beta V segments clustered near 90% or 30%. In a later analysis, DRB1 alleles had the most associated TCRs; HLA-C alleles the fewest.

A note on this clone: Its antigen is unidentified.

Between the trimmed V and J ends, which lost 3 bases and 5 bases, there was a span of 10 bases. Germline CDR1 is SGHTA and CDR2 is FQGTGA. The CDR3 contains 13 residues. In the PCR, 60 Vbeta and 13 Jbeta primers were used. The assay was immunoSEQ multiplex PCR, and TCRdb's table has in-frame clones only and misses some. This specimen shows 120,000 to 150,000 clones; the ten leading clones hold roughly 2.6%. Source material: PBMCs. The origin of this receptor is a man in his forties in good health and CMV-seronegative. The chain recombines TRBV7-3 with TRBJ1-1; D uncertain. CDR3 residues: CASSFDSFTEAFF. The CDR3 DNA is TGTGCCAGCAGCTTCGACTCCTTTACTGAAGCTTTCTTT.